These 28 T cell receptor beta chains were sequenced from one sample in a study of hypomethylating agent response in myelodysplastic syndrome. Sequencing used immunoSEQ multiplex PCR; TCRdb keeps in-frame clones, though not all of them. The sample has thousands of clones; around nine tenths are singletons. The sample consisted of bone marrow, taken before or after starting hypomethylating agent treatment for myelodysplastic syndrome (not recorded which). These receptors were obtained from a human donor with myelodysplastic syndrome.

The chain combines TRBV5-1 with TRBJ1-1; a weak D match, TRBD1 (5 bases). The CDR3 covers 15 residues. Germline CDR1 reads SGHRS; CDR2 reads YFSETQ. V was clipped by 4 bases and J by 4 bases, with 17 bases between them. CDR3 sequence reads: CASSALNGGGTEAFF. As DNA, the CDR3 is TGCGCCAGCAGCGCCCTCAATGGCGGGGGCACTGAAGCTTTCTTT. Variable domain in full (rest from reference TRBV5-1 and TRBJ1-1): KAGVTQTPRYLIKTRGQQVTLSCSPISGHRSVSWYQQTPGQGLQFLFEYFSETQRNKGNFPGRFSGRQFSNSRSEMNVSTLELGDSALYLCASSALNGGGTEAFFGQGTRLTVV.

The V gene is TRBV2, the J gene TRBJ1-5; 7 bases align to TRBD1. Germline CDR1 reads SNHLY; CDR2 reads FYNNEI. The ends lost 1 base at V and 12 bases at J; junction bases unmatched: 6. The CDR3 has 13 amino acids. The CDR3 DNA is TGTGCCAGCAGTGAAGGTCAAGGGGGCCACCAGCATTTT. This translates into CASSEGQGGHQHF.

V gene TRBV10-3 combines with J gene TRBJ1-4; 7 bases fit TRBD1. The CDR3 totals 17 residues. Germline V gene data show CDR1 as ENHRY and CDR2 as SYGVKD. J was trimmed by 5 bases and V by 5 bases; bases with no gene match: 14. This CDR3 is CAISQDPTGVRNEKLFF. The DNA of the CDR3 is TGTGCCATCAGTCAGGACCCAACAGGGGTTAGAAATGAAAAACTGTTTTTT.

The chain links TRBV7-2 to TRBJ2-5, with 8 bases matching TRBD1. Trimming at V came to 2 bases and at J to 5 bases, leaving 16 bases not matched to a gene. The CDR3 is 18 residues long. Germline V CDR1 and CDR2: SGHTA, FQGNSA. This CDR3 reads CASSLLVWSAGGEETQYF. The CDR3 DNA follows: TGTGCCAGCAGCTTATTGGTGTGGTCTGCAGGGGGCGAGGAGACCCAGTACTTC.

This sequence joins TRBV6-5 and TRBJ1-6, with unresolved D. V shed 2 bases and J shed 8 bases, with 7 bases lying between them. The CDR3 totals 13 residues. The germline CDR1 and CDR2 sequences are MNHEY and SVGAGI. CDR3 amino acids: CASSYTIDSPLHF. CDR3 sequence (DNA): TGTGCCAGCAGTTACACGATCGATTCACCCCTCCACTTT.

The chain couples TRBV10-3 to TRBJ1-4; D gene ambiguous. This CDR3 is 16 amino acids long. V gave up 0 bases and J gave up 0 bases, with 8 bases separating them. Germline assignment: CDR1 ENHRY and CDR2 SYGVKD. CDR3 residues: CAISESTGATNEKLFF. In nucleotides, the CDR3 is TGTGCCATCAGTGAGTCGACGGGAGCAACTAATGAAAAACTGTTTTTT.

The chain has TRBV7-2 and TRBJ2-7; D not resolved. CDR3 length: 14 residues. Per germline, CDR1 SGHTA and CDR2 FQGNSA. Trimming pared 0 bases from V and 1 base from J, leaving 7 bases between. This chain's CDR3 is CASSLAGFSYEQYV. The CDR3 DNA is TGTGCCAGCAGCTTAGCCGGGTTTTCCTACGAGCAGTACGTC.

The chain couples TRBV2 to TRBJ2-5, with D hard to call. The CDR3 contains 11 residues. V dropped 6 bases and J dropped 5 bases, with 7 bases sitting between them. Looked up from germline, CDR1 is SNHLY and CDR2 is FYNNEI. CDR3 DNA: TGTGCCAGCAGCGTGGGGGAGACCCAGTACTTC. It yields the protein CASSVGETQYF.

This sequence joins TRBV2 and TRBJ1-2; D is undetermined. Trimming shortened V by 7 bases and J by 4 bases, and 13 bases separated the two germline ends. The germline gives CDR1 SNHLY, CDR2 FYNNEI. The CDR3 covers 13 residues. CDR3 protein: CASNYALVYGYTF. The CDR3 coding sequence is TGTGCCAGCAATTATGCGCTAGTCTATGGCTACACCTTC.

This chain uses TRBV18 with TRBJ1-3, with unresolved D. V lost 4 bases, J lost 5 bases, and 9 bases lay in between. The CDR3 sequence is 13 residues long. The germline V gene has CDR1 KGHSH and CDR2 LQKENI. The DNA for the CDR3 is TGTGCCAGCTCACGAACCGACCGAAACACCATATATTTT. Translated: CASSRTDRNTIYF.

V is TRBV5-8 and J is TRBJ2-3, with 8 bases identical to TRBD1. The CDR3 runs 16 residues. Per the germline V gene, CDR1 is SGHTS and CDR2 is YDEGEE. V lost 1 base, J lost 0 bases, and 4 bases stayed unmatched. CDR3 DNA sequence: TGTGCCAGCAGCTTGAGGACAGGGTGGAGCACAGATACGCAGTATTTT. Amino acid sequence: CASSLRTGWSTDTQYF.

The chain combines TRBV30 with TRBJ2-1; D possibly corresponds to TRBD1 (6 bases). Between the trimmed V and J ends, which lost 1 base and 4 bases, there was a span of 14 bases. The CDR3 is 15 amino acids. Per germline, CDR1 GTSNPN and CDR2 SVGIG (reference sequence). CDR3 sequence: CAWSGPTGPYNEQFF. CDR3 coding DNA: TGTGCCTGGAGTGGACCGACAGGCCCATACAATGAGCAGTTCTTC.

V usage is TRBV14 and J usage is TRBJ1-2; TRBD1 matches at 7 bases. J gave up 4 bases and V 1 base, and 9 bases lay outside the gene matches. Germline values: CDR1 SGHDN, CDR2 FVKESK. CDR3 length equals 16 residues. In DNA, the CDR3 is TGTGCCAGCAGCCAAGGTGACAGGGCGGTGCTCTATGGCTACACCTTC. It is translated as CASSQGDRAVLYGYTF. The full variable domain, completed using reference TRBV14 and TRBJ1-2, is EAGVTQFPSHSVIEKGQTVTLRCDPISGHDNLYWYRRVMGKEIKFLLHFVKESKQDESGMPNNRFLAERTGGTYSTLKVQPAELEDSGVYFCASSQGDRAVLYGYTFGSGTRLTVV.

The chain links TRBV7-3 to TRBJ2-5, with a tentative D call TRBD1 (6 bases). From germline, CDR1 is SGHTA and CDR2 FQGTGA. Trimming pared 3 bases from V and 4 bases from J, leaving 9 bases between. The CDR3 consists of 13 residues. The CDR3 protein is CASSFGRGETQYF. CDR3 DNA: TGTGCCAGCAGCTTCGGCAGGGGAGAGACCCAGTACTTC.

This clone was seen once. The chain joins TRBV5-1 to TRBJ2-1; 11 bases map to TRBD1. This CDR3 has 16 residues. After removal of 4 bases from V and 0 bases from J, the junction contained 3 bases not matched to a gene. Germline CDR1 SGHRS, CDR2 YFSETQ. This CDR3 is CASSPGTGGSYNEQFF. CDR3 DNA sequence: TGCGCCAGCAGCCCCGGGACAGGGGGCTCCTACAATGAGCAGTTCTTC.

J is TRBJ2-7 and V is TRBV5-4; 8 bases are shared with TRBD1. The V gene's germline CDR1 is SGHNT and CDR2 YYREEE (reference sequence). The CDR3 is made up of 16 amino acids. J was trimmed by 3 bases and V by 3 bases; bases with no gene match: 11. DNA for the CDR3: TGTGCCAGCAGCTCCCCCGACAGGGGCCAAATCTACGAGCAGTACTTC. Its translation is CASSSPDRGQIYEQYF. The full variable domain, rest sourced from reference TRBV5-4 and TRBJ2-7, is ETGVTQSPTHLIKTRGQQVTLRCSSQSGHNTVSWYQQALGQGPQFIFQYYREEENGRGNFPPRFSGLQFPNYSSELNVNALELDDSALYLCASSSPDRGQIYEQYFGPGTRLTVT.

The chain couples TRBV19 to TRBJ1-2, with D possibly being TRBD1 (5 bases). This CDR3 has 12 amino acids. V was shortened by 8 bases and J by 4 bases, with 11 bases between the two germline ends. Germline CDR1 LNHDA, CDR2 SQIVND (reference sequence). The CDR3: CASAGFIYGYTF. DNA for the CDR3: TGTGCCAGTGCAGGGTTCATCTATGGCTACACCTTC.

The rearrangement links TRBV27 to TRBJ2-1, with TRBD2 matching over 12 bases. Germline assignment: CDR1 MNHEY and CDR2 SMNVEV (reference sequence). The CDR3 is made up of 17 amino acids. With V trimmed by 5 bases and J by 7 bases, 12 bases remained unmatched. The CDR3 DNA reads TGTGCCAGCAGTATCTTATGGACTAGCGGGGTGATGAATGAGCAGTTCTTC. It translates to CASSILWTSGVMNEQFF.

Only a few counts were recorded for this clone. J is TRBJ1-5 and V is TRBV19, with D maybe TRBD1 (5 bases). The V gene lost 3 bases and the J gene lost 5 bases, with 8 bases spanning the gap. Germline CDR1 reads LNHDA; CDR2 reads SQIVND (reference sequence). This CDR3 is 13 amino acids long. The CDR3 sequence: CASSMSRDQPQHF. Here the CDR3 DNA reads TGTGCCAGTAGTATGAGCAGGGATCAGCCCCAGCATTTT.

The chain uses TRBV7-9 and TRBJ1-1; D remains ambiguous. Per germline, CDR1 SEHNR and CDR2 FQNEAQ (reference sequence). Trimming removed 5 bases from V and 3 bases from J, with 10 bases in between. The length of the CDR3 is 13 residues. The DNA of the CDR3 is TGTGCCAGCAGCGTGCGGACGGACACTGAAGCTTTCTTT. As protein: CASSVRTDTEAFF.

The chain combines TRBV5-1 with TRBJ1-2; D gene uncertain. The V end was cut by 1 base, the J end by 6 bases, with 13 bases between. This CDR3 has 14 residues. CDR1 is SGHRS and CDR2 is YFSETQ in the germline V gene. The CDR3 region has the DNA TGCGCCAGCAGCTTGCGAGGTTCCCCACATGGCTACACCTTC. This encodes CASSLRGSPHGYTF.

The genes are TRBV2 and TRBJ2-7; 7 positions match TRBD1. The CDR3 length is 15 residues. The ends lost 0 bases at V and 4 bases at J; junction bases unmatched: 6. Germline V gene data show CDR1 as SNHLY and CDR2 as FYNNEI. The CDR3 loop reads CASSEASGTDYEQYF. In DNA, the CDR3 is TGTGCCAGCAGTGAAGCCTCCGGGACAGATTACGAGCAGTACTTC.

The J gene is TRBJ1-5, the V gene TRBV28; no definite D call. CDR1 MDHEN and CDR2 SYDVKM come from the germline V gene. The length of the CDR3 is 14 residues. The V gene lost 3 bases and the J gene lost 2 bases, with 8 bases spanning the gap. CDR3 sequence reads: CASSLRLGNQPQHF. CDR3 nucleotide sequence: TGTGCCAGCAGTTTGCGGTTGGGCAATCAGCCCCAGCATTTT.

The chain uses TRBV6-1 and TRBJ2-2; a weak D match, TRBD1 (5 bases). Trimming took 4 bases from V and 5 from J, leaving 8 bases between them. Germline lookup yields CDR1 MNHNS and CDR2 SASEGT. The CDR3 consists of 13 residues. The CDR3 DNA follows: TGTGCCAGCAGTGCAGACAGAACCGGGGAGCTGTTTTTT. Its protein is CASSADRTGELFF.

The chain carries TRBV7-8 and TRBJ2-5; D unclear. This CDR3 region has 14 residues. The V and J ends lost 2 bases and 2 bases respectively, with 9 bases between them. Germline CDR1 and CDR2: SGHVS and FQNEAQ. The CDR3 nucleotides read TGTGCCAGCAGCTTACATCCGGTTCAAGAGACCCAGTACTTC. This gives the protein CASSLHPVQETQYF.

This clone has just one count. The chain couples TRBV6-5 to TRBJ2-1; 7 nucleotides align to TRBD2. With V trimmed by 7 bases and J by 10 bases, 4 bases remained unmatched. CDR1 is MNHEY and CDR2 is SVGAGI in the germline V gene. The CDR3 runs to 11 residues. CDR3 DNA: TGTGCCAGCATCGGGGGGTCCGAGCAGTTCTTC. It yields the protein CASIGGSEQFF.

The chain couples TRBV5-4 to TRBJ2-1, with D maybe TRBD2 (5 bases). CDR3 size: 15 residues. V lost 5 bases to trimming and J lost 4 bases, with 16 bases between them. The germline gives CDR1 SGHNT, CDR2 YYREEE (reference sequence). CDR3 nucleotides: TGTGCCAGCAGTCAAAGCGGTGAATCTTACAATGAGCAGTTCTTC. This encodes CASSQSGESYNEQFF.

This chain links TRBV7-2 with TRBJ2-7; 7 nucleotides agree with TRBD1. The CDR3 is 15 amino acids. The germline CDR1 and CDR2 sequences are SGHTA and FQGNSA. Trimming removed 5 bases from V and 2 bases from J; junction bases left unmatched: 9. The CDR3 reads CASSLKGDSPYEQYF. As DNA, the CDR3 is TGTGCCAGCAGCCTTAAGGGGGACAGCCCCTACGAGCAGTACTTC.